These 17 T cell receptor beta chains came from one sample sequenced in a study of cytomegalovirus exposure and HLA in healthy donors. Researchers ran the PCR with 60 Vbeta and 13 Jbeta primers. Using immunoSEQ multiplex PCR, the repertoire was profiled, and TCRdb retains in-frame clones only, with some absent. The sample includes 150,000 to 200,000 clones, approximately 80% of them seen just once. Source material: PBMCs. Receptor source: a girl aged 2 to 9 in good health and CMV-seropositive.

The chain is built from TRBV30 and TRBJ2-3; 9 bases are a match to TRBD2. Germline V CDR1 and CDR2: GTSNPN, SVGIG (reference sequence). CDR3 length: 16 residues. The V and J ends lost 0 bases and 4 bases, in that order; junction bases with no gene match: 8. CDR3: CAWSVFASGASDTQYF. CDR3 DNA: TGTGCCTGGAGTGTATTCGCTAGCGGGGCGTCAGATACGCAGTATTTT.

This clone was seen just once. This chain joins TRBV25-1 and TRBJ2-1; the D gene is possibly TRBD2 (5 bases). The CDR3 is 15 residues long. The germline CDR1 and CDR2 sequences are MGHDK and SYGVNS. V lost 2 bases, J lost 0 bases, and 8 bases lay in between. The CDR3 coding sequence is TGTGCCAGCAGTGAAGGGAGAAGCTCCTACAATGAGCAGTTCTTC. Its protein is CASSEGRSSYNEQFF.

CDR3 DNA: TGTGCCAGCAGTGAATTCTGGGGGGGAACGGTAGATACGCAGTATTTT. Its protein is CASSEFWGGTVDTQYF. This rearrangement joins TRBV6-1 to TRBJ2-3, with 7 bases identical to TRBD2. The V and J ends lost 2 bases and 5 bases, in that order; junction bases with no gene match: 10. The CDR3 runs to 16 residues. The germline CDR1 and CDR2 sequences are MNHNS and SASEGT.

The chain is built from TRBV11-2 and TRBJ1-2, with a tentative D call TRBD1 (6 bases). The CDR3 extends over 13 amino acids. The V gene lost 2 bases and the J gene lost 5 bases, with 9 bases spanning the gap. Germline V CDR1 and CDR2: SGHAT, FQNNGV. The CDR3 protein is CASSLTGRYGYTF. The DNA of the CDR3 is TGTGCCAGCAGCTTAACAGGGCGATATGGCTACACCTTC.

Of note for this clone: The conserved closing phenylalanine or tryptophan is absent in this CDR3, likely reflecting a read error. Because the CDR3's place on the DNA is in doubt, the DNA is left out and the CDR3 is given as listed by TCRdb. This chain joins TRBV11-2 and TRBJ2-7; the table assigns TRBD2, which was not confirmed against the DNA. 10 amino acids form the CDR3, both terminal residues included. The germline CDR1 and CDR2 sequences are SGHAT and FQNNGV. The CDR3 here is CANPWAGPYC.

This sequence joins TRBV27 and TRBJ1-2; 7 bases fit TRBD1. The CDR3 loop spans 12 amino acids. V dropped 6 bases and J dropped 8; count of bases not matched to a gene: 6. Germline CDR1 and CDR2: MNHEY and SMNVEV (reference sequence). The CDR3 loop reads CASSRQGLGYTF. CDR3 nucleotide sequence: TGTGCCAGCAGCAGACAGGGTCTAGGCTACACCTTC.

The chain joins TRBV27 to TRBJ2-5, with 7 nucleotides matching TRBD1. The last part of the DNA fits TRBJ2-7 better; the J call may be wrong. The CDR3 is 17 amino acids. Per the germline V gene, CDR1 is MNHEY and CDR2 is SMNVEV (reference sequence). CDR3 in amino acids: CASSRNPSRGFSYEQYF. In DNA form, the CDR3 reads TGTGCCAGCAGTCGCAATCCCAGCAGGGGGTTCAGCTACGAGCAGTACTTC.

The gene calls are TRBV5-1 and TRBJ2-1, with a weak D call TRBD1 (6 bases). Germline V gene lookup returns CDR1 SGHRS and CDR2 YFSETQ. V lost 4 bases, J lost 5 bases, and 10 bases lay in between. The CDR3 runs 13 residues. CDR3 sequence reads: CASSIGQNNEQFF. The DNA for the CDR3 is TGCGCCAGCAGCATAGGACAGAACAATGAGCAGTTCTTC.

The rearrangement joins TRBV6-1 to TRBJ2-1; TRBD1 is a possible D gene (6 bases). The germline V gene has CDR1 MNHNS and CDR2 SASEGT. There are 15 residues in the CDR3. With 8 bases removed from V and 7 bases from J, the gap between germline ends came to 21 bases. DNA of the CDR3: TGTGCCAGCGGGGACCGGGACACAAGTTCTAATGAGCAGTTCTTC. This gives the protein CASGDRDTSSNEQFF.

The CDR3 region is CASSLEPGASTDTQYF. The CDR3 coding sequence is TGTGCCAGCAGCTTAGAACCGGGAGCCTCCACAGATACGCAGTATTTT. The gene calls are TRBV13 and TRBJ2-3; possible D gene TRBD2, 6 bases. The CDR3 runs to 16 residues. V lost 1 base and J lost 2, with 13 bases in between. Germline V gene sequence: CDR1 PRHDT, CDR2 FYEKMQ (reference sequence). Using reference TRBV13 and TRBJ2-3 for the parts outside the CDR3, the full variable domain is AAGVIQSPRHLIKEKRETATLKCYPIPRHDTVYWYQQGPGQDPQFLISFYEKMQSDKGSIPDRFSAQQFSDYHSELNMSSLELGDSALYFCASSLEPGASTDTQYFGPGTRLTVL.

In the case of this clone: The DNA is omitted, as the CDR3 cannot be located on it reliably, and the CDR3 follows TCRdb's listing. The rearrangement links TRBV21-1 to TRBJ1-5; the D call in the table, TRBD1, was not verified against the DNA. TRBV21-1 counts as a pseudogene. Counting both end residues, the CDR3 totals 20 amino acids. This chain's CDR3 is CASSKEVGQGAELRDQPQHF.

A single count supports this clone. The chain has TRBV2 and TRBJ2-1; 15 nucleotides align to TRBD2. The CDR3 runs 16 residues. Germline assignment: CDR1 SNHLY and CDR2 FYNNEI. Germline trimming cut 7 bases from V and 4 bases from J; bases unmatched to any gene: 5. In DNA, the CDR3 is TGTGCCAGCATTACCGGACTAGCGGGAGGGTACAATGAGCAGTTCTTC. Translation: CASITGLAGGYNEQFF.

The rearrangement joins TRBV5-1 to TRBJ2-6; 9 bases are a match to TRBD2. The CDR3 covers 19 residues. The junction had 7 bases not matched to a gene; V was cut back by 0 bases and J by 0 bases. Germline V lookup: CDR1 SGHRS, CDR2 YFSETQ. CDR3 in DNA: TGCGCCAGCAGCTTGGTCGCGGGAGGGCTGATCTCTGGGGCCAACGTCCTGACTTTC. Translation gives CASSLVAGGLISGANVLTF.

This sequence joins TRBV7-2 and TRBJ1-5; 7 nucleotides align to TRBD1. V dropped 1 base and J dropped 6; count of bases not matched to a gene: 6. The CDR3 consists of 15 residues. The germline V gene encodes CDR1 SGHTA and CDR2 FQGNSA. CDR3: CASSLDRGGSQPQHF. Here the CDR3 DNA reads TGTGCCAGCAGCTTAGACAGGGGAGGTAGTCAGCCCCAGCATTTT.

The sample holds one count of this clone. The J gene is TRBJ1-1, the V gene TRBV7-3; 7 bases fit TRBD1. The CDR3 is made up of 14 amino acids. Germline V gives CDR1 SGHTA, CDR2 FQGTGA. After removal of 3 bases from V and 6 bases from J, the junction contained 7 bases not matched to a gene. CDR3 in amino acids: CASSLTGINAEAFF. The CDR3 region has the DNA TGTGCCAGCAGCTTGACAGGGATTAACGCTGAAGCTTTCTTT.

Here the CDR3 DNA reads TGTGCCAGTAGTAACCCCCGGGACAGGGAACCCTCTGGGGCCAACGTCCTGACTTTC. Translated, it gives CASSNPRDREPSGANVLTF. The genes are TRBV19 and TRBJ2-6, with 9 bases identical to TRBD1. The CDR3 covers 19 residues. Unmatched junction bases numbered 10, after V lost 4 bases and J lost 0 bases. Germline CDR1 is LNHDA and CDR2 is SQIVND (reference sequence). The full variable domain, completed using reference TRBV19 and TRBJ2-6, is DGGITQSPKYLFRKEGQNVTLSCEQNLNHDAMYWYRQDPGQGLRLIYYSQIVNDFQKGDIAEGYSVSREKKESFPLTVTSAQKNPTAFYLCASSNPRDREPSGANVLTFGAGSRLTVL.

This rearrangement joins TRBV19 to TRBJ1-5; TRBD1 might be the D (6 bases). The CDR3 consists of 16 residues. The germline CDR1 and CDR2 sequences are LNHDA and SQIVND (reference sequence). V shed 4 bases and J shed 2 bases, with 15 bases lying between them. The DNA for the CDR3 is TGTGCCAGTAGTAGTCTACTTGGACAGCGCAATCAGCCCCAGCATTTT. Protein product: CASSSLLGQRNQPQHF. Full variable domain (remainder filled in from reference TRBV19 and TRBJ1-5): DGGITQSPKYLFRKEGQNVTLSCEQNLNHDAMYWYRQDPGQGLRLIYYSQIVNDFQKGDIAEGYSVSREKKESFPLTVTSAQKNPTAFYLCASSSLLGQRNQPQHFGDGTRLSIL.